This is a list of T cell receptor beta chains from one sample in a study of identical twins. Using its own MiXCR run on the 5' RACE reads, TCRdb lists one record per CDR3 protein. The sample includes about 240,000 distinct CDR3 sequences, about 13% of them seen just once. The data were also submitted as part of a second study, on yellow fever vaccine responses in identical twins.

The sample comprised memory (CD45RO+) T cells sorted from blood. Receptor source: a woman aged 18-29 years in good health. The conserved cysteine and the conserved F or W are not part of the CDR3 here. Fields, in order: CDR3 length, V gene, clone size, J gene, CDR3 protein. Rows may omit the clone size; those that give it use once, few, many or a size class.

len: 12
v_gene: TRBV4-3
abundance: few
j_gene: TRBJ2-2
CDR3aa: ASSQGYNTGELF

len: 12
v_gene: TRBV20-1
abundance: few
j_gene: TRBJ2-7
CDR3aa: SAPMTSGGYEQY

len: 13
v_gene: TRBV4-3
abundance: -
j_gene: TRBJ2-5
CDR3aa: ASSQQRGWGETQY

len: 12
v_gene: TRBV6-4
abundance: many
j_gene: TRBJ2-3
CDR3aa: ASSDSLDTDTQY

len: 15
v_gene: TRBV6-2/TRBV6-3
abundance: many
j_gene: TRBJ2-1
CDR3aa: ASSYPGLAGGIDEQF

len: 13
v_gene: TRBV20-1
abundance: few
j_gene: TRBJ2-3
CDR3aa: SASHLAGRTDTQY

len: 14
v_gene: TRBV5-1
abundance: few
j_gene: TRBJ2-7
CDR3aa: ASSLGPGGGTYEQY

len: 11
v_gene: TRBV24-1
abundance: few
j_gene: TRBJ2-3
CDR3aa: ATSDWTGDTQY

len: 13
v_gene: TRBV9
abundance: few
j_gene: TRBJ2-1
CDR3aa: ASSVGRSSYNEQF

len: 6
v_gene: TRBV25-1
abundance: -
j_gene: TRBJ2-7
CDR3aa: ASSEAD